Below, 22 T cell receptor beta chains from the same sample are listed, as sequenced in a study of T-cell memory formation after mild COVID-19. TCRdb processed the 5' RACE reads anew with MiXCR; each CDR3 protein has one entry. The table shows a few hundred thousand distinct CDR3 sequences, with approximately 15% occurring only once. Sequenced material: PBMCs or a T cell subset sorted from them (not recorded which). The receptors here all came from a man younger than 35 who had mild COVID-19 (a few samples of this study predate the infection). Cell type and time point are not known.

This rearrangement joins TRBV7-8 to TRBJ1-1; D not resolved. This CDR3 is built from 14 residues. Germline values: CDR1 SGHVS, CDR2 FQNEAQ. V shed 5 bases and J shed 2 bases, with 12 bases lying between them. The CDR3 bases are TGTGCCAGCAGCCCGCGGACTATAAACACTGAAGCTTTCTTT. This encodes CASSPRTINTEAFF.

The chain uses TRBV11-2 and TRBJ2-1; TRBD1 matches at 8 bases. Trimming cost V 5 bases and J 8 bases; bases outside gene matches: 8. The CDR3 is 14 residues long. CDR1 SGHAT and CDR2 FQNNGV come from the germline V gene. The CDR3 loop is CASSGQGARDEQFF. The CDR3 nucleotides are TGTGCCAGCAGCGGTCAGGGGGCCCGGGATGAGCAGTTCTTC. Drawing the rest from reference TRBV11-2 and TRBJ2-1, the complete variable domain is EAGVAQSPRYKIIEKRQSVAFWCNPISGHATLYWYQQILGQGPKLLIQFQNNGVVDDSQLPKDRFSAERLKGVDSTLKIQPAKLEDSAVYLCASSGQGARDEQFFGPGTRLTVL.

The sample holds a few counts of this clonotype. V gene TRBV7-3 combines with J gene TRBJ1-6; D gene unclear. Germline V gene data show CDR1 as SGHTA and CDR2 as FQGTGA. Trimming left V 3 bases short and J 2 bases short, with 5 bases between. This CDR3 is 14 amino acids long. CDR3 DNA sequence: TGTGCCAGCAGCTTCGGGACCTATAATTCACCCCTCCACTTT. Translating it yields CASSFGTYNSPLHF. The variable domain in full, completed from reference TRBV7-3 and TRBJ1-6, reads GAGVSQTPSNKVTEKGKYVELRCDPISGHTALYWYRQSLGQGPEFLIYFQGTGAADDSGLPNDRFFAVRPEGSVSTLKIQRTERGDSAVYLCASSFGTYNSPLHFGNGTRLTVT.

The chain has TRBV6-5 and TRBJ2-2; either TRBD1 or TRBD2 may supply D (5 bases each). The V gene lost 6 bases and the J gene lost 5 bases, with 19 bases spanning the gap. The CDR3 is made up of 16 amino acids. Germline V lookup: CDR1 MNHEY, CDR2 SVGAGI. DNA of the CDR3: TGTGCCAGCAGCTCCCGTTGGGGCTCGGGGACCGGGGAGCTGTTTTTT. This gives the protein CASSSRWGSGTGELFF.

This chain connects TRBV7-2 to TRBJ2-2; D unclear. The CDR3 has 14 residues. Germline V CDR1 and CDR2: SGHTA, FQGNSA. V was clipped by 5 bases and J by 4 bases, with 11 bases between them. DNA for the CDR3: TGTGCCAGCAGCGACCGTCGTGGCACCGGGGAGCTGTTTTTT. As protein: CASSDRRGTGELFF. The full variable domain, with the rest looked up from reference TRBV7-2 and TRBJ2-2, is GAGVSQSPSNKVTEKGKDVELRCDPISGHTALYWYRQSLGQGLEFLIYFQGNSAPDKSGLPSDRFSAERTGGSVSTLTIQRTQQEDSAVYLCASSDRRGTGELFFGEGSRLTVL.

A few counts support this clonotype. The CDR3 loop reads CASSFGPLAGGEQFF. The CDR3 coding sequence is TGCGCCAGCAGCTTTGGCCCGCTAGCGGGTGGTGAGCAGTTCTTC. The chain joins TRBV5-1 to TRBJ2-1; the match to TRBD2 covers 8 bases. Germline CDR1 is SGHRS and CDR2 is YFSETQ. CDR3 length: 15 residues. J was trimmed by 9 bases and V by 2 bases; bases with no gene match: 10.

This clonotype was seen a few times. The chain has TRBV6-1 and TRBJ1-5; TRBD1 agrees at 8 bases. The ends lost 7 bases at V and 7 bases at J; junction bases unmatched: 6. The CDR3 covers 13 residues. Germline V gene data show CDR1 as MNHNS and CDR2 as SASEGT. CDR3: CASTTDRGQPQHF. CDR3 sequence (DNA): TGTGCCAGCACCACCGACAGGGGCCAGCCCCAGCATTTT.

Only a few counts were recorded for this clonotype. The chain employs TRBV7-2 and TRBJ2-3; unclear D gene. Trimming cost V 6 bases and J 5 bases, with 18 bases left between them. Germline-derived CDR1 and CDR2 are SGHTA and FQGNSA. The CDR3 extends over 15 amino acids. CDR3 sequence (DNA): TGTGCCAGCAGTCGGCTCATCCCCAAAAAAGATACGCAGTATTTT. It translates to CASSRLIPKKDTQYF.

Ten or more counts support this clonotype. J is TRBJ1-1 and V is TRBV20-1; D remains unclear. This CDR3 spans 14 amino acids. The V gene lost 1 base and the J gene lost 1 base, with 10 bases spanning the gap. Germline CDR1 DFQATT, CDR2 SNEGSKA (reference sequence). CDR3 sequence reads: CSARAHLGNTEAFF. As DNA, the CDR3 is TGCAGTGCTAGAGCCCATTTGGGGAACACTGAAGCTTTCTTT.

This clonotype was observed a handful of times. J is TRBJ1-6 and V is TRBV14; a weak D match, TRBD1 (5 bases). V lost 2 bases, J lost 9 bases, and 17 bases lay in between. Per germline, CDR1 SGHDN and CDR2 FVKESK. The CDR3 contains 16 residues. Here the CDR3 DNA reads TGTGCCAGCAGCCAATCCGGCAGGCGAGGGGCTTCACCCCTCCACTTT. Its protein product is CASSQSGRRGASPLHF. The full variable domain, with the rest looked up from reference TRBV14 and TRBJ1-6, is EAGVTQFPSHSVIEKGQTVTLRCDPISGHDNLYWYRRVMGKEIKFLLHFVKESKQDESGMPNNRFLAERTGGTYSTLKVQPAELEDSGVYFCASSQSGRRGASPLHFGNGTRLTVT.

This clonotype was seen more than once but under ten times. The chain links TRBV4-3 to TRBJ2-3; D may match TRBD1 or TRBD2 (5 bases each). This CDR3 has 18 amino acids. The V end lost 0 bases, the J end lost 0 bases, and 16 bases lay between the germline ends. Per germline, CDR1 LGHNA and CDR2 YSLEER. The CDR3 protein is CASSQEGTYRSSTDTQYF. For the CDR3, the DNA is TGCGCCAGCAGCCAAGAAGGGACCTACCGGAGTAGCACAGATACGCAGTATTTT.

This clonotype was seen more than once but under ten times. This chain uses TRBV19 with TRBJ1-1; 7 positions match TRBD1. The CDR3 length is 14 residues. Germline V gene data show CDR1 as LNHDA and CDR2 as SQIVND (reference sequence). The ends lost 6 bases at V and 0 bases at J; junction bases unmatched: 4. CDR3 sequence: CASRRDRLNTEAFF. The CDR3, as DNA: TGTGCCAGTAGACGGGACAGATTGAACACTGAAGCTTTCTTT.

The J gene is TRBJ2-4, the V gene TRBV11-2; 7 bases map to TRBD2. The CDR3 totals 18 residues. The V gene end was trimmed by 5 bases and the J gene end by 7 bases; junction bases not matched to a gene: 20. CDR1 and CDR2 (germline): SGHAT, FQNNGV. This CDR3 reads CASSQMSSGRGVRNIQYF. CDR3 bases: TGTGCCAGCAGCCAGATGTCCTCGGGACGGGGGGTGCGGAACATTCAGTACTTC. Combining the CDR3 with reference TRBV11-2 and TRBJ2-4 gives the whole variable domain EAGVAQSPRYKIIEKRQSVAFWCNPISGHATLYWYQQILGQGPKLLIQFQNNGVVDDSQLPKDRFSAERLKGVDSTLKIQPAKLEDSAVYLCASSQMSSGRGVRNIQYFGAGTRLSVL.

For this clonotype: A clone one base away is much larger, so this may be a read error. The chain carries TRBV5-1 and TRBJ2-2, with 10 positions matching TRBD2. Per the germline V gene, CDR1 is SGHRS and CDR2 is YFSETQ. This CDR3 spans 16 amino acids. The J segment lost 7 bases and the V segment lost 4 bases, leaving 10 bases of the junction unmatched. This chain's CDR3 is CASSVPLAGDFGELFF. In nucleotides, the CDR3 is TGCGCCAGCAGCGTGCCCCTAGCGGGGGACTTCGGGGAGCTGTTTTTT.

This clonotype was detected a few times. V and J are TRBV5-1 and TRBJ2-7; 7 bases map to TRBD2. V shed 0 bases, J shed 3 bases, and the junction held 6 bases outside the gene matches. The germline CDR1 and CDR2 sequences are SGHRS and YFSETQ. The length of the CDR3 is 15 residues. Here the CDR3 reads CASSLASRGGYEQYF. The CDR3 DNA sequence: TGCGCCAGCAGCTTGGCTTCTCGCGGGGGCTACGAGCAGTACTTC.

The CDR3 sequence is CASSVEGDSYNEQFF. DNA for the CDR3: TGTGCCAGCAGCGTCGAGGGAGACAGTTACAATGAGCAGTTCTTC. V usage is TRBV9 and J usage is TRBJ2-1; possibly TRBD1 or TRBD2 for D (5 bases each). Germline lookup yields CDR1 SGDLS and CDR2 YYNGEE. The ends were cut back, 2 bases at V and 4 bases at J, with 13 bases in the middle. The CDR3 length is 15 residues.

The chain employs TRBV27 and TRBJ1-2; D may be TRBD1 (5 bases). Germline V lookup: CDR1 MNHEY, CDR2 SMNVEV (reference sequence). With 6 bases removed from V and 4 bases from J, the gap between germline ends came to 18 bases. The CDR3 extends over 15 amino acids. In DNA form, the CDR3 reads TGTGCCAGCAGGGATATCGGCAGGGATGTCTATGGCTACACCTTC. Amino acids: CASRDIGRDVYGYTF.

This clonotype was detected a few times. This rearrangement joins TRBV7-2 to TRBJ2-3; maybe TRBD1 (5 bases). There are 16 residues in the CDR3. V lost 4 bases, J lost 0 bases, and 14 bases lay in between. Germline values: CDR1 SGHTA, CDR2 FQGNSA. The CDR3 coding sequence is TGTGCCAGCAGCTACTACAGGACGGCTAGCACAGATACGCAGTATTTT. It translates to CASSYYRTASTDTQYF.

A few counts support this clonotype. The CDR3 coding sequence is TGCGCCAGCAGCTACCCCGGGACTGGCTACGAGCAGTACTTC. Translated: CASSYPGTGYEQYF. The chain employs TRBV5-1 and TRBJ2-7; perhaps TRBD2 as D (6 bases). V was clipped by 3 bases and J by 3 bases, with 13 bases between them. Germline CDR1 SGHRS, CDR2 YFSETQ. The CDR3 is 14 amino acids.

This clonotype was seen a handful of times. The V gene is TRBV27, the J gene TRBJ2-7, with 8 nucleotides matching TRBD2. CDR3 length: 15 amino acids. V was pared by 6 bases and J by 1 base, with 8 bases of the junction left unmatched. Germline V gene data show CDR1 as MNHEY and CDR2 as SMNVEV (reference sequence). As DNA, the CDR3 is TGTGCCAGCAGCCGCAATCGGGGGGGATCCTACGAGCAGTACGTC. This gives the protein CASSRNRGGSYEQYV.

This clonotype was observed many times. V usage is TRBV5-1 and J usage is TRBJ1-5; D might be TRBD1 (5 bases). Germline CDR1 reads SGHRS; CDR2 reads YFSETQ. V lost 0 bases and J 7 bases, leaving 11 bases between the germline ends. This CDR3 has 14 amino acids. CDR3 bases: TGCGCCAGCAGCTTGGATCAGGGAGGCCAGCCCCAGCATTTT. Protein: CASSLDQGGQPQHF.

CDR3 DNA: TGTGCCTGGAGTGTACCGGGTGACTACACCTTC. Amino acid sequence: CAWSVPGDYTF. The V gene is TRBV30, the J gene TRBJ1-2, with no clear D. The V gene lost 0 bases and the J gene lost 10 bases, with 9 bases spanning the gap. Germline CDR1 and CDR2: GTSNPN and SVGIG (reference sequence). This CDR3 comprises 11 residues.